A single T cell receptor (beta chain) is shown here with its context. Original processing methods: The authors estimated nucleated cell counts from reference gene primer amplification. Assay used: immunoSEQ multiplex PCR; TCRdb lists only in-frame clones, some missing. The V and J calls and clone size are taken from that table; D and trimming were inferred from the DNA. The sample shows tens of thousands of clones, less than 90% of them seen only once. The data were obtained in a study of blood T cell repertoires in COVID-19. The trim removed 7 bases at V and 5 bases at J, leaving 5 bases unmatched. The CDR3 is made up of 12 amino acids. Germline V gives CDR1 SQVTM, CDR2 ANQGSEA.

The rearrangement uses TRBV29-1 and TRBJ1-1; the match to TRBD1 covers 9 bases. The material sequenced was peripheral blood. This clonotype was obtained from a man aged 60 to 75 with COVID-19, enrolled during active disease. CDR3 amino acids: CSGTGVYTEAFF. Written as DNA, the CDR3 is TGCAGCGGGACAGGGGTGTATACTGAAGCTTTCTTT.